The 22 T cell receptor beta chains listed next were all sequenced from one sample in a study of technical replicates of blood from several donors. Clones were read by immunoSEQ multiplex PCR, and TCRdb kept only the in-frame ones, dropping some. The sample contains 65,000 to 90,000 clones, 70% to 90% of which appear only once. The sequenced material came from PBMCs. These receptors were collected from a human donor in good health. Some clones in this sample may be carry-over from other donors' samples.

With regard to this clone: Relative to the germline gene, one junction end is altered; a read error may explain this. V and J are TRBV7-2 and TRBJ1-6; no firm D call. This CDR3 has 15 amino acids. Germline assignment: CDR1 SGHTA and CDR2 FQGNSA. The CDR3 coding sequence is TGTGCCAGCAGCCTAGCGCGCGGGAGTAATTCACCCCTCCACTTT. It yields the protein CASSLARGSNSPLHF.

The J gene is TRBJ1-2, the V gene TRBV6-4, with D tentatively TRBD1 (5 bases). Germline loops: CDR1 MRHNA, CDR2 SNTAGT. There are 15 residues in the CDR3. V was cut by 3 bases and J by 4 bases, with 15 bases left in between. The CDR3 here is CASSEGPGSVYGYTF. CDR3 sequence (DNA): TGTGCCAGCAGTGAGGGCCCAGGGTCGGTCTATGGCTACACCTTC.

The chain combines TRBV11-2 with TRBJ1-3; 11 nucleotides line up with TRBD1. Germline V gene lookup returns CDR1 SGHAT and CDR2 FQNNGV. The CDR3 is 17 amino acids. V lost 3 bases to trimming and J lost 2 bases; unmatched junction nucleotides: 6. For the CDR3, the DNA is TGTGCCAGCAGCTTCTTCACGGGACAGGGGGCTGGAAACACCATATATTTT. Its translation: CASSFFTGQGAGNTIYF.

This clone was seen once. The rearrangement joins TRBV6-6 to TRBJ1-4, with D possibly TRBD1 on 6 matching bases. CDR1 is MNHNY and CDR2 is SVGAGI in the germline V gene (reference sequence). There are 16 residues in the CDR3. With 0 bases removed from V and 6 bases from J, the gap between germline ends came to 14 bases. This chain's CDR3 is CASSYSRTPGDEKLFF. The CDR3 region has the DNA TGTGCCAGCAGTTACTCGAGAACGCCAGGGGATGAAAAACTGTTTTTT.

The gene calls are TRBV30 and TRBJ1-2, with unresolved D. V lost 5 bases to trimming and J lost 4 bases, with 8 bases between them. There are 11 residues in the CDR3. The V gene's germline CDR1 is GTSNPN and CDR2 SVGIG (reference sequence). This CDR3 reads CAWQDFYGYTF. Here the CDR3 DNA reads TGTGCCTGGCAGGATTTCTATGGCTACACCTTC.

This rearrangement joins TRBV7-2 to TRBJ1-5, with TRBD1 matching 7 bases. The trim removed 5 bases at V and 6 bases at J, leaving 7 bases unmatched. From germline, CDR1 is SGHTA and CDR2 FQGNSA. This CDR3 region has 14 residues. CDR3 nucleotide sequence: TGTGCCAGCAGCCTGGGACAGCGGTCTCAGCCCCAGCATTTT. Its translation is CASSLGQRSQPQHF.

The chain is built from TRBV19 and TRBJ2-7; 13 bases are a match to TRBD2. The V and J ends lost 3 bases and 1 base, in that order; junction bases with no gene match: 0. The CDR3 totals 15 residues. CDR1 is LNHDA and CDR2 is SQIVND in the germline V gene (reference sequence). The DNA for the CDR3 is TGTGCCAGTAGTATGGGACTAGCGGGATCCTACGAGCAGTACTTC. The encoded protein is CASSMGLAGSYEQYF.

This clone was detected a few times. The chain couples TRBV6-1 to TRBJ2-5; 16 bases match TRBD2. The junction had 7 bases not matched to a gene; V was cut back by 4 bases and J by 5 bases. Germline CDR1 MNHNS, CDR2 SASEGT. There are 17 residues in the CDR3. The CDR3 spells CASSAGTSGRARETQYF. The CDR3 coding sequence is TGTGCCAGCAGTGCAGGGACTAGCGGGAGGGCGCGGGAGACCCAGTACTTC.

The CDR3 DNA reads TGTGCCAGCAGTGAACCCGGGGGCACAGATACGCAGTATTTT. This codes for CASSEPGGTDTQYF. J is TRBJ2-3 and V is TRBV6-1; TRBD2 might be the D (5 bases). The CDR3 extends over 14 amino acids. Trimming pared 2 bases from V and 1 base from J, leaving 7 bases between. Looked up from germline, CDR1 is MNHNS and CDR2 is SASEGT.

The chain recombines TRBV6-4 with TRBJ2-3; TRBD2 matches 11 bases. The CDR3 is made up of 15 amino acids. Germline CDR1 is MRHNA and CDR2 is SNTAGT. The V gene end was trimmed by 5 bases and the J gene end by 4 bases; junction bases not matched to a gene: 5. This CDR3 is CASSILAGVPDTQYF. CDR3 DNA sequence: TGTGCCAGCAGTATACTAGCGGGAGTCCCAGATACGCAGTATTTT.

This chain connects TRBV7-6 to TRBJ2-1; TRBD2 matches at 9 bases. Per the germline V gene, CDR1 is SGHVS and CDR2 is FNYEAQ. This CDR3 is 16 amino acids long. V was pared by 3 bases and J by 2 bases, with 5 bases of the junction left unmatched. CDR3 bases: TGTGCCAGCAGCTTGAATAGCGGGAGCCCCTACAATGAGCAGTTCTTC. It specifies CASSLNSGSPYNEQFF.

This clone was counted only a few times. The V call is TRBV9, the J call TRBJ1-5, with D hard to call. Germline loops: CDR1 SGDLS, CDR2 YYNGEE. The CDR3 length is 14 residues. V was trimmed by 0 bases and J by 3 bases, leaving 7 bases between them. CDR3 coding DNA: TGTGCCAGCAGCGTAGGCAGTCTCAATCAGCCCCAGCATTTT. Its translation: CASSVGSLNQPQHF.

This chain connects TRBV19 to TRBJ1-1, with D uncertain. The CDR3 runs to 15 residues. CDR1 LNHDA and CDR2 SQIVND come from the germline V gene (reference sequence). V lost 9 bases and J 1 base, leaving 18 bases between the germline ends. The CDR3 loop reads CASRKEGAGNTEAFF. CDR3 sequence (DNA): TGTGCCAGCCGAAAGGAGGGCGCGGGGAACACTGAAGCTTTCTTT.

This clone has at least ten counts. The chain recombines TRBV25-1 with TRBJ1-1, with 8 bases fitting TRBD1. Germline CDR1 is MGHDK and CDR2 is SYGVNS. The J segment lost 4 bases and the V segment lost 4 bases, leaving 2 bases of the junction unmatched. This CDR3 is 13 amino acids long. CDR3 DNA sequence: TGTGCCAGCAGTGTAACAGGGGGCACTGAAGCTTTCTTT. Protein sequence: CASSVTGGTEAFF.

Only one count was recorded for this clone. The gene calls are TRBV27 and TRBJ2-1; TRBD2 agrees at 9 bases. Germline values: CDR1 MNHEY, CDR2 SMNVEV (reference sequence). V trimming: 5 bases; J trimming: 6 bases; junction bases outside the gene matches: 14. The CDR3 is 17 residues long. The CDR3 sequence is CASSGTKLAGWTNEQFF. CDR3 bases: TGTGCCAGCAGTGGCACCAAACTAGCGGGCTGGACCAATGAGCAGTTCTTC.

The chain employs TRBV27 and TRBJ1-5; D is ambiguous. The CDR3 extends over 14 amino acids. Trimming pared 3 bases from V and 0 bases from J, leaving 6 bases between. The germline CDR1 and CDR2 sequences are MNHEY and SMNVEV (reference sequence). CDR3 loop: CASSLGHSNQPQHF. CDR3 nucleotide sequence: TGTGCCAGCAGTTTGGGCCATAGCAATCAGCCCCAGCATTTT.

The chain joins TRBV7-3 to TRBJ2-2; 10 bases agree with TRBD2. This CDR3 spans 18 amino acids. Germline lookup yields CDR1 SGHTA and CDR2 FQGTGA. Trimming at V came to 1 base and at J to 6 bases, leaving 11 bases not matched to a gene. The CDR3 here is CASSLRSTASGSAGELFF. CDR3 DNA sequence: TGTGCCAGCAGCTTAAGATCTACGGCTAGCGGGAGTGCCGGGGAGCTGTTTTTT.

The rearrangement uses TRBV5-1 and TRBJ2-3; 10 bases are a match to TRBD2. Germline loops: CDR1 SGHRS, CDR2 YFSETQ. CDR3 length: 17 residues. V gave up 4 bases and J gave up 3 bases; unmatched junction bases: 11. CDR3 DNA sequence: TGCGCCAGCAGCGAAGTACTAGCGGGGCACGGAACAGATACGCAGTATTTT. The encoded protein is CASSEVLAGHGTDTQYF.

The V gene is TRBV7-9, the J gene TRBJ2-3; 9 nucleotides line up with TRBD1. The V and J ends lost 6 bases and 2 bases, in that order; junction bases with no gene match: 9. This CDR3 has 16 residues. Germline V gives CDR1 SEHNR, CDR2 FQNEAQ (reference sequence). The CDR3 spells CASSLPGQGLTDTQYF. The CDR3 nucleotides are TGTGCCAGCAGTTTACCGGGACAGGGCCTCACAGATACGCAGTATTTT.

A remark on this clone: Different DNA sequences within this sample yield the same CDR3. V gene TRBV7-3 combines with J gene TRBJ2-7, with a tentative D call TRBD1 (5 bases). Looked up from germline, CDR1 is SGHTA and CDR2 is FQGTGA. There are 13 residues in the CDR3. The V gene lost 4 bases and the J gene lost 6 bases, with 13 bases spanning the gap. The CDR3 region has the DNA TGTGCCAGCAGCTCCCGACAAGGGGCCGAGCAGTACTTC. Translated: CASSSRQGAEQYF.

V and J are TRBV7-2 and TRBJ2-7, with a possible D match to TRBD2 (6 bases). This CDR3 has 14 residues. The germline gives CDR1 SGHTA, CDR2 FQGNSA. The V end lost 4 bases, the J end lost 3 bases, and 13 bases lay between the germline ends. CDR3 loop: CASSYSAGDYEQYF. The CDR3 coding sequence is TGTGCCAGCAGCTACTCAGCGGGCGACTACGAGCAGTACTTC.

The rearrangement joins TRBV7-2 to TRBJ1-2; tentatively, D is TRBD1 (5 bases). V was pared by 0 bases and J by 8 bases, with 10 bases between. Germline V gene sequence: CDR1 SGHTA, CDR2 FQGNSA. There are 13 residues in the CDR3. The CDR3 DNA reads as TGTGCCAGCAGCTTAGCACAGGCCGGAGGCTACACCTTC. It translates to CASSLAQAGGYTF.